These 14 T cell receptor beta chains were all obtained from the same sample, sequenced in a study of Ad26.COV2.S vaccination and SARS-CoV-2 variants. TCRdb's table, derived via immunoSEQ multiplex PCR, lists solely in-frame clones and lacks some. In the table there are 350,000 to 450,000 clones, about nine tenths of which are singletons. Treatment in this sample: 15 to 20 received Ad26.COV2.S at low or high dose, single or two shots; about 5 received placebo; per-sample allocation not given. Day 63 after the first vaccine or placebo injection was the time point for sampling. Sequenced here: peripheral blood, sampled in a trial of Ad26.COV2.S vaccine versus placebo. All receptors come from a person aged 18 to 65 who received the Ad26.COV2.S COVID-19 vaccine or a placebo.

The chain recombines TRBV27 with TRBJ2-1, with 8 bases matching TRBD1. V dropped 4 bases and J dropped 1; count of bases not matched to a gene: 9. Germline values: CDR1 MNHEY, CDR2 SMNVEV (reference sequence). The CDR3 extends over 17 amino acids. Here the CDR3 DNA reads TGTGCCAGCAGTTGGGTGACAGGGGAATTTTCCTACAATGAGCAGTTCTTC. It yields the protein CASSWVTGEFSYNEQFF.

V and J are TRBV6-6 and TRBJ2-7, with a weak D call TRBD2 (5 bases). Per germline, CDR1 MNHNY and CDR2 SVGAGI (reference sequence). The CDR3 has 15 amino acids. The V end was cut by 2 bases, the J end by 4 bases, with 15 bases between. CDR3 sequence: CASSYAKGLSYEQYF. CDR3 nucleotides: TGTGCCAGCAGTTACGCGAAAGGACTGTCTTACGAGCAGTACTTC.

The chain joins TRBV11-2 to TRBJ1-6; 7 bases line up with TRBD1. V shed 2 bases and J 9 bases; nucleotides not matched to a gene: 10. Germline V gene lookup returns CDR1 SGHAT and CDR2 FQNNGV. CDR3 size: 16 residues. For the CDR3, the DNA is TGTGCCAGCAGCTTAAGGGGACAGACCCTTGGTTCACCCCTCCACTTT. Translation: CASSLRGQTLGSPLHF.

This clone has just a few counts. CDR3: CASSVEIGGELFF. DNA for the CDR3: TGTGCCAGCAGCGTGGAGATTGGCGGGGAGCTGTTTTTT. V and J are TRBV9 and TRBJ2-2; the D is unclear. V lost 2 bases and J lost 7, with 9 bases in between. The CDR3 contains 13 residues. Germline assignment: CDR1 SGDLS and CDR2 YYNGEE.

The CDR3 DNA reads TGTGCCAGCAGTTACTCGCGTTCAGGGGAGCCTTATGGCTACACCTTC. This sequence encodes CASSYSRSGEPYGYTF. This chain connects TRBV6-6 to TRBJ1-2; tentative D call: TRBD1 (6 bases). The CDR3 length is 16 residues. The V and J ends lost 0 bases and 5 bases respectively, with 16 bases between them. The germline gives CDR1 MNHNY, CDR2 SVGAGI (reference sequence).

This clone was seen once. The CDR3 region is CASSEQGGPFSGNTIYF. The CDR3 DNA reads as TGTGCCAGCAGCGAACAGGGAGGCCCTTTCTCTGGAAACACCATATATTTT. The chain has TRBV9 and TRBJ1-3; a possible D gene is TRBD1 (6 bases). V was pared by 3 bases and J by 0 bases, with 16 bases between. Germline values: CDR1 SGDLS, CDR2 YYNGEE. The CDR3 has 17 amino acids. Supplemented by reference TRBV9 and TRBJ1-3, the full variable domain reads DSGVTQTPKHLITATGQRVTLRCSPRSGDLSVYWYQQSLDQGLQFLIQYYNGEERAKGNILERFSAQQFPDLHSELNLSSLELGDSALYFCASSEQGGPFSGNTIYFGEGSWLTVV.

The chain links TRBV7-2 to TRBJ2-7, with 8 bases that match TRBD1. V gave up 9 bases and J gave up 2 bases; unmatched junction bases: 6. Germline V CDR1 and CDR2: SGHTA, FQGNSA. This CDR3 is 13 amino acids long. CDR3 DNA: TGTGCCAGTTACGGACAGGGCCCCTACGAGCAGTACTTC. It is translated as CASYGQGPYEQYF.

The V call is TRBV5-1, the J call TRBJ1-1, with 9 nucleotides matching TRBD1. CDR1 is SGHRS and CDR2 is YFSETQ in the germline V gene. V lost 4 bases and J lost 4; bases outside the gene matches: 11. CDR3 length equals 16 residues. The CDR3 nucleotides read TGCGCCAGCAGCGAGGGACAGGGCCGGCGGAGCACTGAAGCTTTCTTT. This sequence encodes CASSEGQGRRSTEAFF.

This clone came up a few times. The chain carries TRBV5-8 and TRBJ1-5, with TRBD1 as a possible D gene (5 bases). The ends were cut back, 6 bases at V and 3 bases at J, with 16 bases in the middle. The germline V gene has CDR1 SGHTS and CDR2 YDEGEE. The CDR3 is 15 residues long. The CDR3 DNA follows: TGTGCCAGCACCGGTATAGGGACGTTCAATCAGCCCCAGCATTTT. This codes for CASTGIGTFNQPQHF.

The chain carries TRBV6-4 and TRBJ1-6, with 7 bases matching TRBD1. Germline lookup yields CDR1 MRHNA and CDR2 SNTAGT. After removal of 6 bases from V and 7 bases from J, the junction contained 3 bases not matched to a gene. The CDR3 totals 13 residues. This CDR3 is CASRGTANSPLHF. The CDR3 coding sequence is TGTGCCAGCAGGGGGACAGCAAATTCACCCCTCCACTTT.

A few counts support this clone. The chain is built from TRBV7-2 and TRBJ1-5, with D possibly TRBD1 on 6 matching bases. Germline V CDR1 and CDR2: SGHTA, FQGNSA. The CDR3 length is 15 residues. With 5 bases removed from V and 7 bases from J, the gap between germline ends came to 18 bases. CDR3 protein: CASSPMGGWGQPQHF. The CDR3 coding sequence is TGTGCCAGCAGCCCTATGGGGGGCTGGGGGCAGCCCCAGCATTTT.

This rearrangement joins TRBV9 to TRBJ2-3, with D perhaps TRBD2 (7 bases). The CDR3 is 15 residues long. Germline V CDR1 and CDR2: SGDLS, YYNGEE. The ends were cut back, 6 bases at V and 1 base at J, with 15 bases in the middle. CDR3 loop: CASTRGAGRTDTQYF. CDR3 DNA: TGTGCCAGCACCCGGGGGGCAGGACGCACAGATACGCAGTATTTT. Drawing the rest from reference TRBV9 and TRBJ2-3, the complete variable domain is DSGVTQTPKHLITATGQRVTLRCSPRSGDLSVYWYQQSLDQGLQFLIQYYNGEERAKGNILERFSAQQFPDLHSELNLSSLELGDSALYFCASTRGAGRTDTQYFGPGTRLTVL.

For this clone: An end of the junction differs from the germline gene, which may be a read error. The rearrangement links TRBV10-3 to TRBJ2-7, with 7 bases that match TRBD1. Germline-derived CDR1 and CDR2 are ENHRY and SYGVKD. The CDR3 contains 12 residues. In nucleotides, the CDR3 is TGTGCCATCGGTGAGGGGGCAGACGAGCAGTACTTC. Its protein is CAIGEGADEQYF.

This sequence joins TRBV13 and TRBJ2-1; no reliable D call. Trimming took off 0 bases at V and 1 base at J, with 10 bases between the two ends. CDR1 and CDR2 from the germline V gene are PRHDT and FYEKMQ (reference sequence). The CDR3 contains 16 residues. CDR3 coding DNA: TGTGCCAGCAGCTTAGGAATAGGCGTATCCTACAATGAGCAGTTCTTC. Its protein product is CASSLGIGVSYNEQFF. The whole variable domain, filled in from reference TRBV13 and TRBJ2-1, reads AAGVIQSPRHLIKEKRETATLKCYPIPRHDTVYWYQQGPGQDPQFLISFYEKMQSDKGSIPDRFSAQQFSDYHSELNMSSLELGDSALYFCASSLGIGVSYNEQFFGPGTRLTVL.